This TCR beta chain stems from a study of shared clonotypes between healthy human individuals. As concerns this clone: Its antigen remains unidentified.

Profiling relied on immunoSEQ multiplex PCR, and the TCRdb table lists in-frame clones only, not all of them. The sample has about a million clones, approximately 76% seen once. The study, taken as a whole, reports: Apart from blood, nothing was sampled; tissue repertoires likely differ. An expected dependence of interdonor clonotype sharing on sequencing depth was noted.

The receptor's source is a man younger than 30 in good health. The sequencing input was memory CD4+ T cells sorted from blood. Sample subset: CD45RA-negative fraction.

CDR3 nucleotide sequence: TGTGCCAGCAGCAAAACACCAGGCGATAACACTGAAGCTTTCTTT. Translating gives CASSKTPGDNTEAFF. The chain recombines TRBV21-1 with TRBJ1-1; the table's D call, TRBD1, was not checked against the DNA. TRBV21-1 is deemed a pseudogene. This CDR3 has 15 residues.